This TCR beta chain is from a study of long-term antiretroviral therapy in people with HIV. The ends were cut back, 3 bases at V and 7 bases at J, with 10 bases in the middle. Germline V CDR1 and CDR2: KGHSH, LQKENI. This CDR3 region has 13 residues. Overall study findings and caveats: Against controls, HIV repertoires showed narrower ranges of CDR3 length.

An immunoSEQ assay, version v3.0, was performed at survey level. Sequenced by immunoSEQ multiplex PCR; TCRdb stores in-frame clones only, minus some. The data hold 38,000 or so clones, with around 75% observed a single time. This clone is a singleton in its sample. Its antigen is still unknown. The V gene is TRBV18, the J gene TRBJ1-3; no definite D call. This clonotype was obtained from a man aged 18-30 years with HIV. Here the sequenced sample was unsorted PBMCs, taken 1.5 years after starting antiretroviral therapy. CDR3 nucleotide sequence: TGTGCCAGCTCACCCGGTGCGAGGAACACCATATATTTT. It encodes CASSPGARNTIYF. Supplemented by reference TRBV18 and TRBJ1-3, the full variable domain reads NAGVMQNPRHLVRRRGQEARLRCSPMKGHSHVYWYRQLPEEGLKFMVYLQKENIIDESGMPKERFSAEFPKEGPSILRIQQVVRGDSAAYFCASSPGARNTIYFGEGSWLTVV.